One and the same sample provided the 18 T cell receptor beta chains below, sequenced in a study of T cells in Graves' hyperthyroidism and ophthalmopathy (dated by TCRdb to the late 2010s). Library preparation used multiplex PCR. The sequencer listed for this sample is Illumina HiSeq 2000. Amplification of TCR beta CDR3 regions was carried out from RNA transcripts. The TCR CDR3 was subjected to a first round of RT-PCR using the HTBI primer set and the Qiagen OneStep RT-PCR kit. The public reads were quality trimmed at Q25 with fastp and then assembled into clones with MiXCR by TCRdb, keeping productive beta chains. Entries are consolidated by CDR3 protein sequence, retaining the most common genes and DNA. This sample comprises approximately 560,000 distinct CDR3 sequences, roughly 14% of them detected only once. Of the sample, about 7% is held by the ten largest clones. Sequenced input: blood. The receptor source for this set is a woman under 40 with Graves' hyperthyroidism.

This clonotype was detected only a few times. The chain uses TRBV7-2 and TRBJ1-1; D is undetermined. Germline V gene sequence: CDR1 SGHTA, CDR2 FQGNSA. The CDR3 is 15 residues long. The V end was cut by 5 bases, the J end by 4 bases, with 17 bases between. Here the CDR3 reads CASSPRQAGVTEAFF. Written as DNA, the CDR3 is TGTGCCAGCAGCCCCCGCCAGGCGGGAGTCACTGAAGCTTTCTTT.

Many counts were recorded for this clonotype. The genes are TRBV11-2 and TRBJ2-3; no clear D gene. V shed 1 base and J shed 0 bases, with 8 bases lying between them. Germline CDR1 reads SGHAT; CDR2 reads FQNNGV. The CDR3 is made up of 15 amino acids. CDR3 bases: TGTGCCAGCAGCTTAGGGTCCGCTAGCACAGATACGCAGTATTTT. This gives the protein CASSLGSASTDTQYF.

This clonotype has more than one count but fewer than ten. This sequence joins TRBV19 and TRBJ2-7; D is perhaps TRBD2 (5 bases). The V gene's germline CDR1 is LNHDA and CDR2 SQIVND (reference sequence). V was trimmed by 5 bases and J by 5 bases, leaving 16 bases between them. This CDR3 region has 14 residues. CDR3 sequence reads: CASSLGRAGHEQYF. The CDR3 region has the DNA TGTGCCAGTAGTCTCGGAAGGGCGGGCCACGAGCAGTACTTC.

This clonotype was counted at least ten times. This chain uses TRBV6-6 with TRBJ2-7; tentative D call: TRBD2 (5 bases). The germline V gene encodes CDR1 MNHNY and CDR2 SVGAGI (reference sequence). Trimming shortened V by 2 bases and J by 1 base, and 12 bases separated the two germline ends. This CDR3 region has 15 residues. CDR3: CASSYRSGTSYEQYF. Written as DNA, the CDR3 is TGTGCCAGCAGTTACAGGAGCGGAACTTCCTACGAGCAGTACTTC.

The J gene is TRBJ2-5, the V gene TRBV6-1, with 7 nucleotides matching TRBD1. From germline, CDR1 is MNHNS and CDR2 SASEGT. The V and J ends lost 10 bases and 3 bases, in that order; junction bases with no gene match: 8. The CDR3 length is 13 residues. The CDR3: CAIRSGTEETQYF. CDR3 nucleotides: TGTGCCATCAGGTCGGGGACAGAAGAGACCCAGTACTTC.

This clonotype was counted between two and nine times. The chain uses TRBV4-1 and TRBJ2-1, with D possibly being TRBD2 (6 bases). This CDR3 contains 18 residues. Germline V gene data show CDR1 as MGHRA and CDR2 as YSYEKL. V gave up 2 bases and J gave up 2 bases, with 19 bases separating them. The CDR3 loop is CASSQRVFIADAYNEQFF. The CDR3 DNA is TGCGCCAGCAGCCAACGAGTCTTCATAGCGGACGCCTACAATGAGCAGTTCTTC.

The rearrangement links TRBV10-3 to TRBJ2-4; TRBD1 might be the D (6 bases). There are 16 residues in the CDR3. CDR1 and CDR2 (germline): ENHRY, SYGVKD. Trimming left V 6 bases short and J 0 bases short, with 15 bases between. Written as DNA, the CDR3 is TGTGCCATCAGCGCGGACAGTCCACTAGCCAAAAACATTCAGTACTTC. The encoded protein is CAISADSPLAKNIQYF.

The chain carries TRBV19 and TRBJ2-1, with 14 bases that match TRBD2. After removal of 3 bases from V and 7 bases from J, the junction contained 2 bases not matched to a gene. This CDR3 is 15 amino acids long. Per germline, CDR1 LNHDA and CDR2 SQIVND (reference sequence). The CDR3 nucleotides are TGTGCCAGTAGTATGGGACTAGCGGGAGAAAATGAGCAGTTCTTC. Amino acids: CASSMGLAGENEQFF. Variable domain in full (rest from reference TRBV19 and TRBJ2-1): DGGITQSPKYLFRKEGQNVTLSCEQNLNHDAMYWYRQDPGQGLRLIYYSQIVNDFQKGDIAEGYSVSREKKESFPLTVTSAQKNPTAFYLCASSMGLAGENEQFFGPGTRLTVL.

V and J are TRBV19 and TRBJ2-5, with 8 bases identical to TRBD1. Germline loops: CDR1 LNHDA, CDR2 SQIVND (reference sequence). V dropped 5 bases and J dropped 3; count of bases not matched to a gene: 14. The CDR3 has 17 amino acids. The chain's CDR3 is CASSLSVGVTGEETQYF. The CDR3 nucleotides are TGTGCCAGTAGTCTTAGCGTTGGGGTGACAGGGGAAGAGACCCAGTACTTC.

This clonotype appeared many times. This chain joins TRBV3-1 and TRBJ2-3, with 8 bases matching TRBD2. CDR1 and CDR2 from the germline V gene are LGHDT and YNNKEL (reference sequence). The CDR3 loop spans 17 amino acids. After removal of 3 bases from V and 3 bases from J, the junction contained 11 bases not matched to a gene. In DNA form, the CDR3 reads TGTGCCAGCAGCCAGCTAACAGCGGGAGAGCGTACAGATACGCAGTATTTT. It is translated as CASSQLTAGERTDTQYF.

The chain combines TRBV29-1 with TRBJ1-2; perhaps TRBD1 as D (5 bases). Germline CDR1 and CDR2: SQVTM and ANQGSEA. Trimming cost V 5 bases and J 2 bases, with 15 bases left between them. The CDR3 is 14 amino acids. Here the CDR3 reads CSVPSPGDNYGYTF. CDR3 nucleotides: TGCAGCGTTCCCTCCCCCGGGGACAACTATGGCTACACCTTC.

In this sample, this clonotype turned up a few times. V is TRBV6-1 and J is TRBJ2-1, with 13 positions matching TRBD2. CDR3 length: 15 residues. The germline CDR1 and CDR2 sequences are MNHNS and SASEGT. Trimming took 8 bases from V and 4 from J; bases not matched to a gene: 5. CDR3: CASVWTSGSYNEQFF. In DNA, the CDR3 is TGTGCCAGCGTATGGACTAGCGGGAGTTACAATGAGCAGTTCTTC.

This clonotype has a count of ten or more. The J gene is TRBJ1-2, the V gene TRBV27; D gene uncertain. V gave up 5 bases and J gave up 8 bases, with 12 bases separating them. The CDR3 is 12 residues long. Germline CDR1 is MNHEY and CDR2 is SMNVEV (reference sequence). DNA for the CDR3: TGTGCCAGCAGTGCTGGGCGTGGGGGCTACACCTTC. It codes for CASSAGRGGYTF.

This clonotype was detected many times. The rearrangement links TRBV20-1 to TRBJ2-1; 9 bases fit TRBD2. J was trimmed by 8 bases and V by 6 bases; bases with no gene match: 8. CDR1 is DFQATT and CDR2 is SNEGSKA in the germline V gene (reference sequence). The CDR3 length is 13 residues. CDR3 in amino acids: CSATRAGGHEQFF. The CDR3 bases are TGCAGTGCCACGCGAGCGGGAGGCCATGAGCAGTTCTTC.

This clonotype was recorded many times. The chain combines TRBV11-2 with TRBJ2-3, with 10 nucleotides matching TRBD1. Germline V gene lookup returns CDR1 SGHAT and CDR2 FQNNGV. Losses at the gene ends were 1 base for V and 7 bases for J; bases not matched to a gene: 8. CDR3 length equals 16 residues. The CDR3 spells CASSLVRDRGLHTQYF. The CDR3 region has the DNA TGTGCCAGCAGCTTAGTCAGGGACAGGGGCTTACATACGCAGTATTTT.

The V and J genes are TRBV5-8 and TRBJ1-2; 11 nucleotides align to TRBD1. CDR3 length: 16 residues. V lost 4 bases and J lost 8; bases outside the gene matches: 13. CDR1 is SGHTS and CDR2 is YDEGEE in the germline V gene. The CDR3 reads CASSQDRGRLLGGYTF. As DNA, the CDR3 is TGTGCCAGCAGCCAGGACAGGGGGCGCCTATTAGGGGGCTACACCTTC.

Ten or more counts support this clonotype. The chain uses TRBV12-5 and TRBJ2-1; no clear D. Trimming cost V 7 bases and J 9 bases, with 13 bases left between them. The CDR3 extends over 12 amino acids. In germline, CDR1 is LGHNT, CDR2 FRNRAP. The CDR3 bases are TGTGCTAGTGCCCCTGTGGGTGGTGAGCAGTTCTTC. Amino acids: CASAPVGGEQFF. Using reference TRBV12-5 and TRBJ2-1 for the parts outside the CDR3, the full variable domain is DARVTQTPRHKVTEMGQEVTMRCQPILGHNTVFWYRQTMMQGLELLAYFRNRAPLDDSGMPKDRFSAEMPDATLATLKIQPSEPRDSAVYFCASAPVGGEQFFGPGTRLTVL.

This clonotype has ten or more counts. The genes are TRBV7-2 and TRBJ1-1; D is ambiguous. V shed 2 bases and J shed 11 bases, with 12 bases lying between them. The CDR3 is 12 amino acids. Germline V CDR1 and CDR2: SGHTA, FQGNSA. The CDR3 is CASSLPLGEAFF. The CDR3 DNA reads as TGTGCCAGCAGCTTACCTCTCGGGGAGGCTTTCTTT.